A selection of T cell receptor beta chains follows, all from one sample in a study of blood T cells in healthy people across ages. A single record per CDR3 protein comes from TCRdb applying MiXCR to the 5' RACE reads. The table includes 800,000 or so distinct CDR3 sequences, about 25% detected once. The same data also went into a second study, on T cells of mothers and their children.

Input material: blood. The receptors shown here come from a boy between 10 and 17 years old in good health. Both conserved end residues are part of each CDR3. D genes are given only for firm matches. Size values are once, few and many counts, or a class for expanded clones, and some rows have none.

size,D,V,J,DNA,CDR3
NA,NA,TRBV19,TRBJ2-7,TGTGCCAGTAACCACGTCCGGAGTGGGGGGCCCGAGCAGTACTTC,CASNHVRSGGPEQYF
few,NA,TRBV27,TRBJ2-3,TGTGCCAGCAGCCGGCAGTATTTT,CASSRQYF
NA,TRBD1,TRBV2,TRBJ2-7,TGTGCCAGCAGTGATTTCAAGGGGGCCGACGAGCAGTACTTC,CASSDFKGADEQYF
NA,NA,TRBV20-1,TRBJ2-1,TGCAGTACTCAAGACTCGCGCTCCTACAATGAGCAGTTCTTC,CSTQDSRSYNEQFF
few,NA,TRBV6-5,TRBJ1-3,TGTGCCAGCAGTTACAATCCGGGATCTGGAAACACCATATATTTT,CASSYNPGSGNTIYF
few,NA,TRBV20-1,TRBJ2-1,TGCAGTGCTCCCGGATGGGGCTCCTACAATGAGCAGTTCTTC,CSAPGWGSYNEQFF
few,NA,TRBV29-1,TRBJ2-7,TGCAGCGTCGGTATACGGAGCTCCTACGAGCAGTACTTC,CSVGIRSSYEQYF
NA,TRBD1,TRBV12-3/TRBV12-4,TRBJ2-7,TGTGCCAGCAGGTGGGGACAGACCTACGAGCAGTACTTC,CASRWGQTYEQYF
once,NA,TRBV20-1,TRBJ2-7,TGCAGTGCTAGAGAGTTCGGAGCTTATAACGAGCAGTACTTC,CSAREFGAYNEQYF
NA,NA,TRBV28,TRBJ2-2,TGTGCCAGCAGTCGTGGGGGGCTTACCGGGGAGCTGTTTTTT,CASSRGGLTGELFF
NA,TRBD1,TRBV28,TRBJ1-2,TGTGCCAGCAGTTTGGAGTTGCCGGGACAGGGGTCGGATCCCTATGGCTACACCTTC,CASSLELPGQGSDPYGYTF
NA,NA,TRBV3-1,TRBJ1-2,TGTGCCAGCAGCCAAGATTTTTCAGGGTATTATGGCTACACCTTC,CASSQDFSGYYGYTF
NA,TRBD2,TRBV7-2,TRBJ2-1,TGTGCCAGTAGGGGGGCGGGGGGATACAATGAGCAGTTCTTC,CASRGAGGYNEQFF
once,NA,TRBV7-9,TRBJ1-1,TGTGCCAGCAGCATAGTTTCGGGAGCTGAAGCTTTCTTT,CASSIVSGAEAFF
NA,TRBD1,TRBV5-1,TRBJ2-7,TGCGCCAGCGCCACAGGGGTCACCTACGAGCAGTACTTC,CASATGVTYEQYF
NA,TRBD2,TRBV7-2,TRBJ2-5,TGTGCCAGCAGCTTAGGGGGTAGCGGGAACGGAGAGACCCAGTACTTC,CASSLGGSGNGETQYF
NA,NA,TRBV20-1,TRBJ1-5,TGCAGTGCTAGCGGCGGTGGGCAGCCCCAGCATTTT,CSASGGGQPQHF
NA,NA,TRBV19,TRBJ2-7,TGTGCCAGTAGTATCGGACCGGCCCCCTACGAGCAGTACTTC,CASSIGPAPYEQYF
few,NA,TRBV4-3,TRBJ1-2,TGCGCCAGCAGCCAAGATCGGGGTTACTATGGCTACACCTTC,CASSQDRGYYGYTF
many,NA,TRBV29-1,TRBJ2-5,TGCAGCGTAGAGCGCACGCAAGAGACCCAGTACTTC,CSVERTQETQYF
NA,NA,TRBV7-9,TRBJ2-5,TGTGCCAGCAGCTTAAAGGGAGGGGGCTACCAAGAGACCCAGTACTTC,CASSLKGGGYQETQYF
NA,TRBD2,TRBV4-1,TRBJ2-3,TGCGCCAGCAGCCCCCAAGCAGTAGCGGGAGTGGCAGATACGCAGTATTTT,CASSPQAVAGVADTQYF
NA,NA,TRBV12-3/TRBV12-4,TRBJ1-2,TGTGCCAGCAGTTTAACCAGGGTGGGCTACACCTTC,CASSLTRVGYTF
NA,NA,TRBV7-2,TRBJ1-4,TGTGCCAGCAACCAAGCGCGATCAAGCGCAACTAATGAAAAACTGTTTTTT,CASNQARSSATNEKLFF
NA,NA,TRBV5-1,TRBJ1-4,TGCGCCAGCAGTCTCGTAGGGTCTGAAAAACCGTTTTTT,CASSLVGSEKPFF
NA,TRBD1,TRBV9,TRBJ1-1,TGTGCCAGCAGCGGAGCGACAGGGAATCCCGCTTTCTTT,CASSGATGNPAFF
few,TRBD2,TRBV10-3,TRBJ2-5,TGTGCCATCAGCTGGACTAGCAGCCAAGAGACCCAGTACTTC,CAISWTSSQETQYF
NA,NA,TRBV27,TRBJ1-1,TGTGCCAGCAGCTTAGACAGCGAAACGACTGAAGCTTTCTTT,CASSLDSETTEAFF
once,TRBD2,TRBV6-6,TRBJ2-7,TGCGCCACCGAAGGGACTAGCAGGACCTACGAGCAGTACTTC,CATEGTSRTYEQYF
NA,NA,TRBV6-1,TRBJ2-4,TGTGCCAGCGAGGAGGTCATAGCCAAAAACATTCAGTACTTC,CASEEVIAKNIQYF
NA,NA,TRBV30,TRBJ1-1,TGTGCCTGGAGTGGACAGGCCCTGGGCGACACTGAAGCTTTCTTT,CAWSGQALGDTEAFF
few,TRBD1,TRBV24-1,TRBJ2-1,TGTGCCACCAGTGACAGACAGGGAAGCCCCTACAATGAGCAGTTCTTC,CATSDRQGSPYNEQFF
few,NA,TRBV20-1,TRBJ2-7,TGCAGTGCTAGATGGGGGATCGGGGGAGATGAGCAGTACTTC,CSARWGIGGDEQYF
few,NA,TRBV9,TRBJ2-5,TGTGCCAGCAGCGCCCACGGGGACGGCCAAGAGACCCAGTACTTC,CASSAHGDGQETQYF
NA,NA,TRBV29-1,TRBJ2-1,TGCAGCGTTCACCGGGACACTAACAATGAGCAGTTCTTC,CSVHRDTNNEQFF
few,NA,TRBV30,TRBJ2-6,TGTGCCTGGAGTCCGGGCGAACTAACCTTCTCTATCTCTGGGGCCAACGTCCTGACTTTC,CAWSPGELTFSISGANVLTF
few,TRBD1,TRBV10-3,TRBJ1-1,TGTGCCATCAGCGGACAGGGGAACACTGAAGCTTTCTTT,CAISGQGNTEAFF
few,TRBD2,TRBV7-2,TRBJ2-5,TGTGCCAGCAGATACATAGCGGGAGGGAGGGGAGAGACCCAGTACTTC,CASRYIAGGRGETQYF
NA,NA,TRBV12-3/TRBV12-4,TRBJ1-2,TGTGCCAGCTTTTTGGCCCAGCTGGGGAGTAGCGGTGGCTACACCTTC,CASFLAQLGSSGGYTF